This is a list of T cell receptor beta chains from one sample in a study of control samples from healthy donors and cancer patients. TCRdb keeps only in-frame clones here, not all; method: immunoSEQ multiplex PCR. This sample has 150,000 to 180,000 clones, with just under 95% found just once. The sequencing input was blood. The receptor set was obtained from a man aged 35 to 55 in good health. Each CDR3 is given with its conserved first and last residue. A D gene is named only where the DNA matches it firmly. Not every row has a clone size; where given, it reads once, few, many or a size class.

TRBV7-2	-	14	TRBJ2-2	-	CASSLAGWREALFF	TGTGCCAGCAGCTTAGCGGGGTGGCGAGAGGCGCTGTTTTTT
TRBV7-2	-	14	TRBJ2-1	-	CASSFYTRGDEQFF	TGTGCCAGCAGCTTCTATACCAGGGGGGATGAGCAGTTCTTC
TRBV6-5	-	14	TRBJ2-7	TRBD1	CASRAPGQAPREYF	TGTGCCAGCAGGGCCCCGGGACAGGCTCCCCGGGAGTACTTC
TRBV5-4	-	14	TRBJ1-2	TRBD1	CASSNRDRGYGYTF	TGTGCCAGCAGCAACCGGGACAGGGGCTATGGCTACACCTTC
TRBV6-5	-	15	TRBJ2-7	-	CASSLPRQSAYEQYF	TGTGCCAGCAGCTTACCGAGACAGTCAGCCTACGAGCAGTACTTC
TRBV7-9	-	15	TRBJ2-1	-	CASWDGTNYNNEQFF	TGTGCCAGCTGGGACGGGACCAACTATAACAATGAGCAGTTCTTC
TRBV27	-	14	TRBJ1-6	-	CASSFGGFNSPLHF	TGTGCCAGCAGTTTTGGGGGTTTCAATTCACCCCTCCACTTT
TRBV6-1	-	14	TRBJ1-1	-	CASSEVGGRTEAFF	TGTGCCAGCAGTGAAGTGGGGGGACGGACTGAAGCTTTCTTT
TRBV7-9	-	14	TRBJ2-4	-	CASSNPGAKNIQYF	TGTGCCAGCAGCAACCCGGGAGCCAAAAACATTCAGTACTTC
TRBV5-8	-	14	TRBJ2-2	-	CASSFRGPTGELFF	TGTGCCAGCAGCTTTCGGGGGCCCACCGGGGAGCTGTTTTTT
TRBV28	once	17	TRBJ1-5	-	CASGYRGGAHSNQPQHF	TGTGCCAGCGGGTACCGGGGGGGGGCGCATAGCAATCAGCCCCAGCATTTT
TRBV29-1	-	12	TRBJ1-2	-	CSAGQHGYGYTF	TGCAGCGCCGGACAACACGGCTATGGCTACACCTTC
TRBV4-1	-	16	TRBJ2-3	TRBD2	CASSPGDPSGSDTQYF	TGCGCCAGCAGCCCAGGGGATCCTAGCGGGAGCGATACGCAGTATTTT
TRBV18	-	15	TRBJ2-7	-	CASSLRPGSSYEQYF	TGTGCCAGCTCACTACGACCCGGCAGCTCCTACGAGCAGTACTTC
TRBV5-1	once	13	TRBJ2-2	-	CASSLLRAGELFF	TGCGCCAGCAGCTTACTCCGGGCGGGGGAGCTGTTTTTT
TRBV4-3	-	14	TRBJ1-3	-	CASSQESRGDTIYF	TGCGCCAGCAGCCAAGAATCCCGAGGAGACACCATATATTTT
TRBV7-2	-	13	TRBJ1-5	-	CASSPQPNQPQHF	TGTGCCAGCAGCCCCCAGCCTAATCAGCCCCAGCATTTT
TRBV29-1	-	15	TRBJ1-1	TRBD1	CSVEEGQGSNTEAFF	TGCAGCGTTGAAGAGGGACAGGGGTCGAACACTGAAGCTTTCTTT
TRBV5-4	few	12	TRBJ2-7	-	CASSYGQSEQYF	TGTGCCAGCAGCTACGGACAGAGCGAGCAGTACTTC
TRBV4-1	-	20	TRBJ2-3	TRBD2	CASSHPGLAGGPIDTDTQYF	TGCGCCAGCAGCCACCCGGGACTAGCGGGGGGCCCTATCGACACAGATACGCAGTATTTT
TRBV19	once	14	TRBJ1-1	-	CATSEQVLNTEAFF	TGTGCCACCTCAGAACAGGTTCTGAACACTGAAGCTTTCTTT
TRBV18	-	16	TRBJ1-4	-	CASSPIADRPNEKLFF	TGTGCCAGCTCACCCATAGCCGACAGGCCTAATGAAAAACTGTTTTTT
TRBV19	-	11	TRBJ1-5	-	CASGANQPQHF	TGTGCCAGTGGTGCTAATCAGCCCCAGCATTTT
TRBV7-9	-	16	TRBJ2-7	TRBD1	CASSLISTGTGYEQYF	TGTGCCAGCAGCTTAATTTCCACCGGGACAGGGTACGAGCAGTACTTC
TRBV7-6	-	16	TRBJ2-5	TRBD2	CASSFRLAGAPGTQYF	TGTGCCAGCAGCTTCCGACTAGCGGGGGCTCCAGGGACCCAGTACTTC
TRBV3-1/TRBV3-2	-	13	TRBJ2-3	TRBD1	CASRDYRGDTQYF	TGTGCCAGCAGGGACTACAGGGGGGATACGCAGTATTTT
TRBV12-3/TRBV12-4	-	10	TRBJ1-3	-	CASSRNTIYF	TGTGCCAGCAGCCGAAACACCATATATTTT
TRBV28	-	15	TRBJ1-5	TRBD1	CASIYEGAGNQPQHF	TGTGCCAGCATTTATGAGGGGGCAGGCAATCAGCCCCAGCATTTT
TRBV6-5	-	14	TRBJ1-2	-	CASTQSWAANGYTF	TGTGCCAGCACCCAATCTTGGGCAGCTAATGGCTACACCTTC
TRBV28	-	14	TRBJ1-4	TRBD1	CATATGGFGEKLFF	TGTGCCACCGCCACAGGGGGCTTCGGTGAAAAACTGTTTTTT
TRBV7-9	-	12	TRBJ2-1	TRBD1	CASSLAGQGQFF	TGTGCCAGCAGCTTAGCAGGACAGGGGCAGTTCTTC
TRBV6-2/TRBV6-3	-	15	TRBJ1-5	-	CASSTPTGINQPQHF	TGTGCCAGCAGTACCCCGACAGGAATCAATCAGCCCCAGCATTTT
TRBV5-6	-	15	TRBJ1-6	-	CASTTQARHNSPLHF	TGTGCCAGCACCACCCAAGCGCGCCATAATTCACCCCTCCACTTT
TRBV5-6	-	15	TRBJ2-7	-	CASSFGRRSSYEQYF	TGTGCCAGCAGCTTCGGGAGACGGAGCTCCTACGAGCAGTACTTC
TRBV11-2	once	15	TRBJ1-1	-	CASSLARGYGPEAFF	TGTGCCAGCAGCTTAGCCAGGGGTTATGGGCCTGAAGCTTTCTTT
TRBV4-2	once	14	TRBJ1-2	TRBD1	CASRRPGQGYGYTF	TGTGCCAGCAGAAGACCGGGACAGGGGTATGGCTACACCTTC
TRBV18	-	15	TRBJ1-1	TRBD1	CASSDSTGGISEAFF	TGTGCCAGCTCGGATAGTACAGGGGGCATTAGTGAAGCTTTCTTT
TRBV5-1	-	16	TRBJ2-7	TRBD1	CASSPGAGGLIDEQYF	TGCGCCAGCAGCCCAGGAGCAGGGGGCTTAATCGACGAGCAGTACTTC
TRBV21-1	-	16	TRBJ2-6	-	CASSPSQESGANVLTF	TGTGCCAGCAGCCCAAGCCAGGAGTCTGGGGCCAACGTCCTGACTTTC
TRBV9	-	15	TRBJ1-6	-	CASSVLGSYNSPLHF	TGTGCCAGCAGCGTATTGGGCTCCTATAATTCACCCCTCCACTTT
TRBV12-3/TRBV12-4	-	12	TRBJ2-7	-	CASSLRQAEQYF	TGTGCCAGCAGTTTACGACAGGCAGAGCAGTACTTC
TRBV6-2/TRBV6-3	-	14	TRBJ1-3	-	CASSPDFSGNTIYF	TGTGCCAGCAGCCCGGACTTCTCTGGAAACACCATATATTTT
TRBV19	-	14	TRBJ1-5	-	CASSTHTGNQPQHF	TGTGCCAGTAGTACTCATACTGGCAATCAGCCCCAGCATTTT
TRBV5-1	-	21	TRBJ1-6	-	CASSLAGPQTSARRYNSPLHF	TGCGCCAGCAGCTTGGCCGGGCCGCAAACCTCCGCAAGACGTTATAATTCACCCCTCCACTTT
TRBV20-1	few	13	TRBJ1-1	-	CSASEGSTTEAFF	TGCAGTGCTAGTGAAGGGAGTACCACTGAAGCTTTCTTT
TRBV4-1	-	15	TRBJ1-1	-	CASSFYRELNTEAFF	TGCGCCAGCAGCTTCTACCGTGAACTGAACACTGAAGCTTTCTTT
TRBV28	-	14	TRBJ2-7	TRBD1	CASGPTGGTYEQYF	TGTGCCAGCGGACCGACAGGGGGAACCTACGAGCAGTACTTC
TRBV7-2	-	14	TRBJ2-5	TRBD1	CASSLDRGRETQYF	TGTGCCAGCAGCTTGGACAGGGGGCGAGAGACCCAGTACTTC
TRBV7-2	once	13	TRBJ1-3	-	CASSLPPGDTIYF	TGTGCCAGCAGCTTACCCCCCGGGGACACCATATATTTT
TRBV5-4	-	16	TRBJ2-3	TRBD1	CASSTRTGGSTDTQYF	TGTGCCAGCAGCACCCGGACAGGGGGCAGCACAGATACGCAGTATTTT
TRBV5-4	-	14	TRBJ1-2	-	CASSSRGTNYGYTF	TGTGCCAGCAGCTCAAGGGGGACTAACTATGGCTACACCTTC
TRBV5-1	-	15	TRBJ2-3	-	CASSLLVSFADTQYF	TGCGCCAGCTCCCTCCTTGTCTCGTTTGCAGATACGCAGTATTTT